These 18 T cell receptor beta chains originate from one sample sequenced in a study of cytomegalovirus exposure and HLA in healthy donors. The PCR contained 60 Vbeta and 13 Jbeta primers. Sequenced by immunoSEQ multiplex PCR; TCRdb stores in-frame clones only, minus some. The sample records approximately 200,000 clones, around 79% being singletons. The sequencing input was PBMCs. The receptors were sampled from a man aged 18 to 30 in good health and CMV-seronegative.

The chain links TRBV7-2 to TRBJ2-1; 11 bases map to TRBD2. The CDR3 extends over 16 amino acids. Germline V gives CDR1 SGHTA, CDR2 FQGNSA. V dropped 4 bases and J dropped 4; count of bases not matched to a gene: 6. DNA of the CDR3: TGTGCCAGCAGCTCGGGGACTAGCGGAAGATACAATGAGCAGTTCTTC. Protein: CASSSGTSGRYNEQFF. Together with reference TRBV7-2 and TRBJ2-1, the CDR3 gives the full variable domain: GAGVSQSPSNKVTEKGKDVELRCDPISGHTALYWYRQSLGQGLEFLIYFQGNSAPDKSGLPSDRFSAERTGGSVSTLTIQRTQQEDSAVYLCASSSGTSGRYNEQFFGPGTRLTVL.

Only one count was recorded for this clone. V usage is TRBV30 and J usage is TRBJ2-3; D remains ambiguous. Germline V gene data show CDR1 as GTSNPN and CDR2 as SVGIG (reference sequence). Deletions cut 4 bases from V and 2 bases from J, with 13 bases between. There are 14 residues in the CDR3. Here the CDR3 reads CAWTSHANTDTQYF. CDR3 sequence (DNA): TGTGCCTGGACGTCCCACGCGAACACAGATACGCAGTATTTT. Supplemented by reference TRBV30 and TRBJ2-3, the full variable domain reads SQTIHQWPATLVQPVGSPLSLECTVEGTSNPNLYWYRQAAGRGLQLLFYSVGIGQISSEVPQNLSASRPQDRQFILSSKKLLLSDSGFYLCAWTSHANTDTQYFGPGTRLTVL.

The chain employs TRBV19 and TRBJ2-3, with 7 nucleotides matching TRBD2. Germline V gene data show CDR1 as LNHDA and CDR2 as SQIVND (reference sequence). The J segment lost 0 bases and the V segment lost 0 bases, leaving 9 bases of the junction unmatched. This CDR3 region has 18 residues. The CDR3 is CASSIDSSGLLSTDTQYF. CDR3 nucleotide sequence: TGTGCCAGTAGTATAGATTCTAGCGGACTCCTTAGCACAGATACGCAGTATTTT.

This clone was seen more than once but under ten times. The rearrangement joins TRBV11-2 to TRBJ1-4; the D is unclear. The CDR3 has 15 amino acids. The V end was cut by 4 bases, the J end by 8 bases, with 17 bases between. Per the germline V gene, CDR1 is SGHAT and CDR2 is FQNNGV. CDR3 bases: TGTGCCAGCAGCTCTCCGGTTTTTTACGGGGAAAAACTGTTTTTT. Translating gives CASSSPVFYGEKLFF. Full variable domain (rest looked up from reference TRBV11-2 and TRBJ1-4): EAGVAQSPRYKIIEKRQSVAFWCNPISGHATLYWYQQILGQGPKLLIQFQNNGVVDDSQLPKDRFSAERLKGVDSTLKIQPAKLEDSAVYLCASSSPVFYGEKLFFGSGTQLSVL.

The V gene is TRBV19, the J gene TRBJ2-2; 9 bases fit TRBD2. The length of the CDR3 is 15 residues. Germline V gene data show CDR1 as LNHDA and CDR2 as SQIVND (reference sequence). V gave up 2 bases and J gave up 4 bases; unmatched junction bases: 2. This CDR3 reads CASSISGGFTGELFF. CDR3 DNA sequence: TGTGCCAGTAGTATAAGCGGGGGGTTCACCGGGGAGCTGTTTTTT.

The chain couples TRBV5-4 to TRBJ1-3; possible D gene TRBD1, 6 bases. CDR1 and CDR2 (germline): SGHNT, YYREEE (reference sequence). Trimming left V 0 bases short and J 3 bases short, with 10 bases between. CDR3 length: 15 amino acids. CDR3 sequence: CASSLAGRGGNTIYF. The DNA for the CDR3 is TGTGCCAGCAGCTTGGCCGGCAGGGGTGGAAACACCATATATTTT.

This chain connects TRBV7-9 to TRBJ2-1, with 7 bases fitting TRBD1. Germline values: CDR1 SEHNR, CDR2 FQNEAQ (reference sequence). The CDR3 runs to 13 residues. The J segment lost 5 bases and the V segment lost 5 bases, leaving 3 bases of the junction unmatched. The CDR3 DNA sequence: TGTGCCAGCAGCCAGACAGGGAACAATGAGCAGTTCTTC. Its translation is CASSQTGNNEQFF.

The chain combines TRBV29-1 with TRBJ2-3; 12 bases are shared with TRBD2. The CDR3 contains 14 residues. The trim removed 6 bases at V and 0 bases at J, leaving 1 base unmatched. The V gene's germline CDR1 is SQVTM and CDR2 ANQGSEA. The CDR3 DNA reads TGCAGCGTAGGACTAGCGGGAAGCACAGATACGCAGTATTTT. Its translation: CSVGLAGSTDTQYF.

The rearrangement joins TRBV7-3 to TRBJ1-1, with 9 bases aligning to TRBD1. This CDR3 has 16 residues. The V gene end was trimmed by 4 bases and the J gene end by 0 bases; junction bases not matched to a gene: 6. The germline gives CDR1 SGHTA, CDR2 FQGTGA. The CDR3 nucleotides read TGTGCCAGCAGCTCCACAGGGACAGGGATGAACACTGAAGCTTTCTTT. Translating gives CASSSTGTGMNTEAFF.

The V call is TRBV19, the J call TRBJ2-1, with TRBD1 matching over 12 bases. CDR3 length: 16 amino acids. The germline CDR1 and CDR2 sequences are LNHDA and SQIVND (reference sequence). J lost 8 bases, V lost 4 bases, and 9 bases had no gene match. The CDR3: CASSTLPGQGAYEQFF. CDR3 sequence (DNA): TGTGCCAGTAGTACCCTACCGGGACAGGGGGCGTATGAGCAGTTCTTC.

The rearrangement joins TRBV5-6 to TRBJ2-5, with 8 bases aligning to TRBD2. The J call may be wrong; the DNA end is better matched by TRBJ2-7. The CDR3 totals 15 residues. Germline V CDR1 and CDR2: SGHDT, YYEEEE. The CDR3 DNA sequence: TGTGCCAGCAGTCTGGGCGGGGGGTTGTCCTACGAGCAGTACTTC. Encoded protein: CASSLGGGLSYEQYF.

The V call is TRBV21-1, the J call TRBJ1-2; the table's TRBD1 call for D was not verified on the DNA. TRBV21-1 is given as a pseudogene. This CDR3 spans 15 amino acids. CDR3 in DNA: TGTGCCAGCAGCAAGGCCGGGACAGCAAACTATGGCTACACCTTC. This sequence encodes CASSKAGTANYGYTF.

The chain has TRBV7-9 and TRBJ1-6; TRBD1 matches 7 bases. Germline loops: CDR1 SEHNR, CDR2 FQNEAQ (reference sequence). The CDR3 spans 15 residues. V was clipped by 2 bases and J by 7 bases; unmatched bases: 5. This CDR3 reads CASSLTGQLNSPLHF. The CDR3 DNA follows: TGTGCCAGCAGCTTAACGGGACAGCTAAATTCACCCCTCCACTTT.

The DNA of the CDR3 is TGTGCCATCAGCCCGACTGGGAACACTGAAGCTTTCTTT. Protein: CAISPTGNTEAFF. The chain uses TRBV10-3 and TRBJ1-1; D not certain. This CDR3 has 13 residues. V was shortened by 6 bases and J by 1 base, with 9 bases between the two germline ends. Germline V gene lookup returns CDR1 ENHRY and CDR2 SYGVKD.

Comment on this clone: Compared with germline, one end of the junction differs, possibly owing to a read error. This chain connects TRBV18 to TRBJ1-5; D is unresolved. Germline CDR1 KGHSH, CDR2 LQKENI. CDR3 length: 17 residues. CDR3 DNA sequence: TGTGCCAGCTCGCCACGAGGCCTGGCCAATAGCAATCAGCCCCAGCATTTT. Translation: CASSPRGLANSNQPQHF. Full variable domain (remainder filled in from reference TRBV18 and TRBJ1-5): NAGVMQNPRHLVRRRGQEARLRCSPMKGHSHVYWYRQLPEEGLKFMVYLQKENIIDESGMPKERFSAEFPKEGPSILRIQQVVRGDSAAYFCASSPRGLANSNQPQHFGDGTRLSIL.

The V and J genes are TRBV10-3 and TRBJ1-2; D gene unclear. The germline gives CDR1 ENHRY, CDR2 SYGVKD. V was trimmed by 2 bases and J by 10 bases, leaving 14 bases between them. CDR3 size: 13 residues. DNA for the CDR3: TGTGCCATCAGTGAGCCTCCTGCAGTTGACTACACCTTC. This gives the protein CAISEPPAVDYTF.

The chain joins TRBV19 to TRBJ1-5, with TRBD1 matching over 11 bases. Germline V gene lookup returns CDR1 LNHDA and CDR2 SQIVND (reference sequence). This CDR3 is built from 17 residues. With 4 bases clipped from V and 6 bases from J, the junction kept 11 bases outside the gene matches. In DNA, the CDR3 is TGTGCCAGTAGTACCGGGACAGGGGGGACGCTGGGTCAGCCCCAGCATTTT. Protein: CASSTGTGGTLGQPQHF.

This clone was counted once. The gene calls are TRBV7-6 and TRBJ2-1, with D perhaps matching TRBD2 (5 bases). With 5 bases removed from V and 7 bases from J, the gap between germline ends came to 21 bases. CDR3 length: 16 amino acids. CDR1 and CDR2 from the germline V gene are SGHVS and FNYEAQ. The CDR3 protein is CASSRSSDLTLNEQFF. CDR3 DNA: TGTGCCAGCAGCCGCAGTAGCGATTTAACCTTGAATGAGCAGTTCTTC.